Listed here are 8 T cell receptor beta chains from one sample, sequenced in a study of T cell responses to AZD1222 COVID-19 vaccine. Clones were read by immunoSEQ multiplex PCR, and TCRdb kept only the in-frame ones, dropping some. The sample includes tens of thousands of clones, 89% of them seen just once. The sample in question was peripheral blood, obtained 28 days after the second AZD1222 dose. The origin of the receptors is an adult who received the AZD1222 COVID-19 vaccine.

The chain recombines TRBV12-3 or TRBV12-4 with TRBJ2-7; the D is unclear. Trimming cost V 4 bases and J 4 bases, with 5 bases left between them. The CDR3 sequence is 11 residues long. Here the CDR3 reads CASSSTYEQYF. CDR3 nucleotides: TGTGCCAGCAGTTCAACTTACGAGCAGTACTTC.

The chain is built from TRBV19 and TRBJ2-2; a weak D match, TRBD1 (5 bases). Trimming shortened V by 5 bases and J by 4 bases, and 11 bases separated the two germline ends. The V gene's germline CDR1 is LNHDA and CDR2 SQIVND (reference sequence). The CDR3 contains 14 residues. The CDR3, as DNA: TGTGCCAGTAGTCTAAGACAGCCCACCGGGGAGCTGTTTTTT. Protein: CASSLRQPTGELFF.

The chain has TRBV19 and TRBJ2-7; a weak D match, TRBD1 (5 bases). Germline loops: CDR1 LNHDA, CDR2 SQIVND (reference sequence). The CDR3 has 14 amino acids. V lost 5 bases and J 2 bases, leaving 13 bases between the germline ends. The CDR3 DNA sequence: TGTGCCAGTAGTCTCACAGGTAATACCTACGAGCAGTACTTC. Translated: CASSLTGNTYEQYF.

CDR3 DNA: TGTGCCAGCAGAACAGGGGACTATGGCTACACCTTC. As protein: CASRTGDYGYTF. V usage is TRBV19 and J usage is TRBJ1-2; TRBD1 matches 7 bases. V shed 9 bases and J 3 bases; nucleotides not matched to a gene: 4. From germline, CDR1 is LNHDA and CDR2 SQIVND (reference sequence). The CDR3 is made up of 12 amino acids.

The genes are TRBV5-8 and TRBJ1-5; TRBD1 agrees at 7 bases. Germline V gives CDR1 SGHTS, CDR2 YDEGEE. The CDR3 consists of 17 residues. Trimming removed 4 bases from V and 0 bases from J; junction bases left unmatched: 10. The CDR3 sequence is CASSGYRDSNSNQPQHF. The DNA of the CDR3 is TGTGCCAGCAGCGGATACCGGGACAGTAATAGCAATCAGCCCCAGCATTTT.

The rearrangement links TRBV29-1 to TRBJ1-2; D might be TRBD1 (5 bases). This CDR3 comprises 12 residues. Trimming shortened V by 4 bases and J by 0 bases, and 6 bases separated the two germline ends. CDR1 and CDR2 (germline): SQVTM, ANQGSEA. Written as DNA, the CDR3 is TGCAGCGTTGGACAGACTAACTATGGCTACACCTTC. Translated: CSVGQTNYGYTF.

V and J are TRBV7-2 and TRBJ1-1, with D possibly TRBD1 on 5 matching bases. V lost 2 bases to trimming and J lost 5 bases, with 9 bases between them. CDR1 is SGHTA and CDR2 is FQGNSA in the germline V gene. CDR3 length equals 13 residues. The DNA of the CDR3 is TGTGCCAGCAGCTTACAGGGTAGTACTGAAGCTTTCTTT. Translation: CASSLQGSTEAFF. The full variable domain, its missing parts supplied by reference TRBV7-2 and TRBJ1-1, is GAGVSQSPSNKVTEKGKDVELRCDPISGHTALYWYRQSLGQGLEFLIYFQGNSAPDKSGLPSDRFSAERTGGSVSTLTIQRTQQEDSAVYLCASSLQGSTEAFFGQGTRLTVV.

The chain joins TRBV3-1 (or the pseudogene TRBV3-2) to TRBJ1-3; D ambiguous. CDR1 is LGHDT and CDR2 is YNNKEL in the germline V gene (reference sequence). The germline V and J ends were trimmed by 4 bases and 2 bases, with 24 bases remaining between them. The CDR3 runs 19 residues. Here the CDR3 reads CASSRRREKVRTAGNTIYF. The CDR3 nucleotides are TGTGCCAGCAGCCGACGGCGCGAAAAAGTCAGGACGGCTGGAAACACCATATATTTT.